This T cell receptor (beta chain) was found in a study of control samples from healthy donors and cancer patients. TCRdb keeps only in-frame clones here, not all; method: immunoSEQ multiplex PCR. Among about 140,000 clones listed, 80% to 90% were seen once. This CDR3 comprises 14 residues. V dropped 6 bases and J dropped 5; count of bases not matched to a gene: 8. Germline V gene sequence: CDR1 MRHNA, CDR2 SNTAGT. This sequence originates from a woman younger than 45 in good health. The sample consisted of blood. J is TRBJ1-2 and V is TRBV6-4; 8 bases map to TRBD1. The CDR3 reads CASRPGGAEYGYTF. The CDR3 DNA reads TGTGCCAGCAGACCAGGGGGCGCTGAGTATGGCTACACCTTC.